This TCR beta chain was documented in a study of T-cell memory formation after mild COVID-19. Whole-study context: The study found TCR clusters largely donor specific. Study-wide findings and caveats: Cross-reactive memory apparently joined, as some responding clones appeared in pre-infection memory.

CDR3 length: 12 amino acids. Germline V lookup: CDR1 SEHNR, CDR2 FQNEAQ (reference sequence). V gave up 2 bases and J gave up 7 bases, with 8 bases separating them. Comments on this clonotype: Its target is not known.

TCRdb fed the 5' RACE reads into MiXCR, producing one record per CDR3 protein. The sample has about 320,000 distinct CDR3 sequences; 13% to 15% are singletons. The clonotype comes from a man in his late teens or twenties who had mild COVID-19 (a few samples of this study predate the infection). Cell type and time point are not known. Material for sequencing was PBMCs or a T cell subset sorted from them (not recorded which). The genes are TRBV7-9 and TRBJ1-1; D is unresolved. The CDR3: CASSLRNGEAFF. The DNA for the CDR3 is TGTGCCAGCAGCTTACGTAACGGTGAAGCTTTCTTT.